The clone carrying this T cell receptor (beta chain) was observed a few times. Antigen specificity is unknown. The primer mix had 60 Vbeta and 13 Jbeta primers. TCRdb keeps only in-frame clones here, not all; method: immunoSEQ multiplex PCR. The sample has some 130,000 clones; roughly 73% are singletons. The J segment lost 7 bases and the V segment lost 6 bases, leaving 10 bases of the junction unmatched. CDR3 length: 15 residues. Germline values: CDR1 MNHNS, CDR2 SASEGT. These data belong to a study of cytomegalovirus exposure and HLA in healthy donors. Overall study results and limits: In a later analysis, HLA-C alleles had the fewest associated TCRs, DRB1 alleles the most.

The rearrangement joins TRBV6-1 to TRBJ1-3; 9 nucleotides align to TRBD1. Material: PBMCs. The receptor was derived from a male donor in good health and CMV-seronegative. For the CDR3, the DNA is TGTGCCAGCAGGGACCGGGACAGGGTGGGGAACACCATATATTTT. Amino acids: CASRDRDRVGNTIYF.